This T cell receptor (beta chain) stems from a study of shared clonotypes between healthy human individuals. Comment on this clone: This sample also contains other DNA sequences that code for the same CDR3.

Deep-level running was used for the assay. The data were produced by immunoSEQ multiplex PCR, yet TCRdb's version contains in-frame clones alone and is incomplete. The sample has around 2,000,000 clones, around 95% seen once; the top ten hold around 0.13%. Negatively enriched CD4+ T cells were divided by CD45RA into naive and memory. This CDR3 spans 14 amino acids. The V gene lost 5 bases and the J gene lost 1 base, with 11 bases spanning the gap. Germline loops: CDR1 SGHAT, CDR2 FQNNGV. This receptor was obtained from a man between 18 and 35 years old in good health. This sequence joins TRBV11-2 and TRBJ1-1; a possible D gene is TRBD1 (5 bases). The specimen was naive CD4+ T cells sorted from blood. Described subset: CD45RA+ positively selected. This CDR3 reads CASSLTGGNTEAFF. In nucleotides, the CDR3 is TGTGCCAGCAGCCTCACCGGGGGGAACACTGAAGCTTTCTTT.